The present entry profiles one T cell receptor beta chain with its context. This entry is derived from a study of blood T cell repertoires in COVID-19. Study information: Sources were T cells, B-cell-depleted T cells, or PBMCs; the material itself was cDNA or gDNA.

V shed 0 bases and J shed 1 base, with 16 bases lying between them. The CDR3 runs 17 residues. Germline CDR1 is SGHKS and CDR2 is YYEKEE (reference sequence). Per the original methods: Nucleated cell counts were estimated from reference gene primer amplification. Measured with immunoSEQ multiplex PCR; TCRdb has only the in-frame clones, and not every one. Clone size and the V and J calls come from that table; the DNA yielded D and trimming. The sample has 150,000 to 200,000 clones; about 81% are singletons. The sample consisted of peripheral blood. The TCR was taken from an elderly woman with COVID-19, enrolled during active disease. The chain links TRBV5-5 to TRBJ2-5; D possibly corresponds to TRBD1 (5 bases). CDR3 nucleotide sequence: TGTGCCAGCAGCTTGGTATCAGGGCAGAGAATCCAAGAGACCCAGTACTTC. It is translated as CASSLVSGQRIQETQYF.